This TCR beta chain stems from a study of shared clonotypes between healthy human individuals. Method: immunoSEQ multiplex PCR; TCRdb's copy keeps in-frame clones and lacks some. The data show more than 500,000 clones, with roughly 95% seen just once and about 0.11% held by the top ten. Germline V lookup: CDR1 LNHNV, CDR2 YYDKDF (reference sequence). V was cut by 4 bases and J by 4 bases, with 11 bases left in between. The CDR3 runs 13 residues. Naive CD8 cells comprised CD45RO-negative, CCR7-positively selected cells, excluding terminally differentiated effector memory CD45RA+ cells. Sequencing was done on a sample of naive CD8+ T cells sorted from blood. The chain couples TRBV15 to TRBJ2-7, with D perhaps TRBD1 or TRBD2 (5 bases each). This clonotype originated in a woman between 25 and 40 years old in good health. CDR3 bases: TGTGCCACCAGCACACTCAGGGAGTACGAGCAGTACTTC. The encoded protein is CATSTLREYEQYF.